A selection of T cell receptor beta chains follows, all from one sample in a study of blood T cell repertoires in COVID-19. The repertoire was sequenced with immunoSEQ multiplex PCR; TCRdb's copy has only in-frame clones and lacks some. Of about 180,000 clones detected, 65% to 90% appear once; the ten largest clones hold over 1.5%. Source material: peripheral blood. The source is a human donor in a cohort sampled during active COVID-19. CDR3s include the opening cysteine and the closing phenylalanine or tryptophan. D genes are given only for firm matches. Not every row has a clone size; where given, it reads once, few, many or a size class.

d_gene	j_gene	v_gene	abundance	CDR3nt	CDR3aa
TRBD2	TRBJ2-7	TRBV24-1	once	TGTGCCACCAGCCCAGCCGGGACTAGCGGGAGGGCCCGCTACGAGCAGTACTTC	CATSPAGTSGRARYEQYF
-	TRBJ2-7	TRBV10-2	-	TGCGCCAGCAGCGAGAATACCTACGAGCAGTACTTC	CASSENTYEQYF
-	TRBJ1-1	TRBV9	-	TGTGCCAGCAGCCACGGGGGGAACACTGAAGCTTTCTTT	CASSHGGNTEAFF
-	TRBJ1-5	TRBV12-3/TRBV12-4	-	TGTGCCAGCAGTTTACGCGGTCAGCCCCAGCATTTT	CASSLRGQPQHF
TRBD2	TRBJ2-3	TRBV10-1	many	TGCGCCAGCAGTGGCGGGGGGAAAGATACGCAGTATTTT	CASSGGGKDTQYF
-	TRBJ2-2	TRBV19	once	TGTGCCAGTAGTCCCCAGGTCGGTGCCAACACCGGGGAGCTGTTTTTT	CASSPQVGANTGELFF
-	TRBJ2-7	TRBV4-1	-	TGCGCCAGCAGCCCTCGGACAGACTACGAGCAGTACTTC	CASSPRTDYEQYF
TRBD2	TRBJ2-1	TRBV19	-	TGTGCCAGTAGTCCTGGGACTAGCGGGAGCGATGAGCAGTTCTTC	CASSPGTSGSDEQFF
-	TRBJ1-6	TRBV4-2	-	TGTGCCAGCAGCGCCCAGGGAATGGACTATAATTCACCCCTCCACTTT	CASSAQGMDYNSPLHF
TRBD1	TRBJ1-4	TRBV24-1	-	TGTGCCACCAGTGACCCGGGACAGGGGCAGGAAAAACTGTTTTTT	CATSDPGQGQEKLFF
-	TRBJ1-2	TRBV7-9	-	TGTGCCAGCAGCTTAGGGGCAGCACTCTATGGCTACACCTTC	CASSLGAALYGYTF
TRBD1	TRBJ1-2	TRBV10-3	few	TGTGCCATCAGTAGGGACAGACCCTATGGCTACACCTTC	CAISRDRPYGYTF
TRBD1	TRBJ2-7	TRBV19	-	TGTGCCAGTAGTATAGACAGGGGGTACGAGCAGTACTTC	CASSIDRGYEQYF
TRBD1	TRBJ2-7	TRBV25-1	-	TGTGCCAGCAGTTTGAGGACAGGGGCCTACGAGCAGTACTTC	CASSLRTGAYEQYF
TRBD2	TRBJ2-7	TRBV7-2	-	TGTGCCACCTCTCTAGCGGGAGGCTACGAGCAGTACTTC	CATSLAGGYEQYF
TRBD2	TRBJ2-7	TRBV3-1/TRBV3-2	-	TGTGCCAGCAGCCAAGTCCCTAGCGGGAGCTCCTACGAGCAGTACTTC	CASSQVPSGSSYEQYF
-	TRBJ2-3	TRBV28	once	TGTGCCAGCAGTCCCGGATCACCTCTAGAGACAGATACGCAGTATTTT	CASSPGSPLETDTQYF
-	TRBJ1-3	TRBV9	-	TGTGCCAGCAGCCCTAAGGCCGGAGGACGCTCTGGAAACACCATATATTTT	CASSPKAGGRSGNTIYF
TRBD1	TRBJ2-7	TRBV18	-	TGTGCCAGCTCACCTGACAGGGAATATGAGCAGTACTTC	CASSPDREYEQYF
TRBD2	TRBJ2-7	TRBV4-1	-	TGCGCCAGCAGCCTCGCTAGCGGGAGCTACGAGCAGTACTTC	CASSLASGSYEQYF
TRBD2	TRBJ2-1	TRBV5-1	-	TGCGCCAGCAGCTTGGCACTAGCGGGGGGGTACAATGAGCAGTTCTTC	CASSLALAGGYNEQFF
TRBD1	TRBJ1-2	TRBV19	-	TGTGCCAGTAGTATAGATTTTGGACAGGGGGATGGCTACACCTTC	CASSIDFGQGDGYTF
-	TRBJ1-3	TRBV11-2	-	TGTGCCAGCAGCCTAGGACTGGCGAGCTCTGGAAACACCATATATTTT	CASSLGLASSGNTIYF
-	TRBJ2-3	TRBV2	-	TGTGCCAGCACCCGGCTAGCCCCAGATACGCAGTATTTT	CASTRLAPDTQYF
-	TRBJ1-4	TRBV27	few	TGTGCCAGCAGGGGAGAGGGGAGGGCAACTAATGAAAAACTGTTTTTT	CASRGEGRATNEKLFF
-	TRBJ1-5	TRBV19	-	TGTGCCAGTAGTATAGAGTTCCCCACAGAGACCTCAGGGCAGCCCCAGCATTTT	CASSIEFPTETSGQPQHF
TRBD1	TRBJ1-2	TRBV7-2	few	TGTGCCAGCAGTTCTACAGGGGGCTTTGATGGCTACACCTTC	CASSSTGGFDGYTF
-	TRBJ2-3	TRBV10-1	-	TGCGCCAGCTCAGGGGGCGCGGGAGTGGGCACAGATACGCAGTATTTT	CASSGGAGVGTDTQYF
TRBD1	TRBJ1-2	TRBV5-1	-	TGCGCCAGCAGCTTGGAGGCCAAACGGACAGGGGAGCGTAGCTATGGCTACACCTTC	CASSLEAKRTGERSYGYTF
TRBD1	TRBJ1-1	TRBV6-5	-	TGTGCCAGCAGGCTTTCGACAGGGACTGAAGCTTTCTTT	CASRLSTGTEAFF
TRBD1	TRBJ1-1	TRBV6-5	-	TGTGCCAGCAGTCCCGACAGGGACACTGAAGCTTTCTTT	CASSPDRDTEAFF
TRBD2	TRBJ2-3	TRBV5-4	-	TGTGCCAGCAGCTTTCCTGGAAGCGGGGCCACAGATACGCAGTATTTT	CASSFPGSGATDTQYF
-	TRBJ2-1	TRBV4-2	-	TGTGCCAGCAGCCAAGATGTCCAGGGCGTTGGGCAGTTCTTC	CASSQDVQGVGQFF
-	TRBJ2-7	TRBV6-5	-	TGTGCCAGCAGTTACGCAGGGGGAGGGCAGTACTTC	CASSYAGGGQYF
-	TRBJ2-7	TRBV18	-	TGTGCCAGCTCACCAAACAGGGACTACGAGCAGTACTTC	CASSPNRDYEQYF
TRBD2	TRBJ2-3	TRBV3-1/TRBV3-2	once	TGTGCCAGCAGCCAGACTTGGACTAGCGGCAGGACAGATACGCAGTATTTT	CASSQTWTSGRTDTQYF
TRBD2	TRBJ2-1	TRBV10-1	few	TGCGCCAGCAGTGATCGACTAGCGGGAGCGTCCTACAATGAGCAGTTCTTC	CASSDRLAGASYNEQFF
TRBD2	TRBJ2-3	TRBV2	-	TGTGCCAGCAGCGGACGACTAGCGGGCACAGATACGCAGTATTTT	CASSGRLAGTDTQYF
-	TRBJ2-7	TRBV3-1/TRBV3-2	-	TGTGCCAGCAGCCAAGTATCCCCCGCGGTTCAACCCACCTACGAGCAGTACTTC	CASSQVSPAVQPTYEQYF
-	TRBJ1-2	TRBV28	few	TGTGCCAGCAGCGGAGGGGCCAACTATGGCTACACCTTC	CASSGGANYGYTF
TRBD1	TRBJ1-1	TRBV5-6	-	TGTGCCAGCAGCGAGAGACAGGGGGCGTTGAACACTGAAGCTTTCTTT	CASSERQGALNTEAFF
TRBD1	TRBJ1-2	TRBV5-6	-	TGTGCCAGCAGCACCCGGGACAGGGGATACTATGGCTACACCTTC	CASSTRDRGYYGYTF
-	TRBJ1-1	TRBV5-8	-	TGTGCCAGCAGCCTACTGAAGGAAGCTTTCTTT	CASSLLKEAFF
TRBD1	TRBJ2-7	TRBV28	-	TGTGCCAGCAGTTTAGAGGGACAGGGGGGCTACGAGCAGTACTTC	CASSLEGQGGYEQYF
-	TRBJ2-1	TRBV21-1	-	TGTGCCAGCAGCAAAGTGTATGCTAACTACCATGAGCAGTTCTTC	CASSKVYANYHEQFF
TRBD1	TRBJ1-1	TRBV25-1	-	TGTGCCAGCAGCGGGGACAGGGGCACTGAAGCTTTCTTT	CASSGDRGTEAFF
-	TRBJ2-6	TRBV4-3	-	TGCGCCAGCAGCCAAGTATTGGCCGATGGGGCCAACGTCCTGACTTTC	CASSQVLADGANVLTF
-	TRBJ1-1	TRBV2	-	TGTGCCAGCAGTGAATTGGGGAGTAGGACTGAAGCTTTCTTT	CASSELGSRTEAFF
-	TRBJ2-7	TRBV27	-	TGTGCCAGCTCCGACTCCAACTTTGGGTCCTACGAGCAGTACTTC	CASSDSNFGSYEQYF
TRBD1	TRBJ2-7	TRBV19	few	TGTGCCAGTAGCGGGACAGGGGCGAACGGGATCTACGAGCAGTACTTC	CASSGTGANGIYEQYF
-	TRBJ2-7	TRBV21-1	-	TGTGCCAGCCGACAGTACGAGCAGTACTTC	CASRQYEQYF
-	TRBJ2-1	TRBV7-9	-	TGTGCCAGCAGCTTCGGGACAAATTACAATGAGCAGTTCTTC	CASSFGTNYNEQFF
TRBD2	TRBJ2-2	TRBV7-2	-	TGTGCCAGCAGCTTAGTAGCCCTAGCGGGGGTCGCCGGGGAGCTGTTTTTT	CASSLVALAGVAGELFF
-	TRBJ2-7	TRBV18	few	TGTGCCAGCCATGCCCTCGACTTTTACGAGCAGTACTTC	CASHALDFYEQYF
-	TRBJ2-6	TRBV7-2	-	TGTGCCAGCAGCCCCTCTCCTGGGGCCAACGTCCTGACTTTC	CASSPSPGANVLTF